A single sample is the source of the 16 T cell receptor beta chains below, sequenced in a study of blood T cell repertoires in COVID-19. Some clones are missing from TCRdb's copy, which holds only in-frame ones; the method was immunoSEQ multiplex PCR. The table lists about 330,000 clones, around 87% of them singletons, with approximately 5.3% in the top ten. The sequenced sample was PBMCs or T cells enriched from blood (not recorded which). These receptors came from a woman aged 25 to 39 who had recovered from COVID-19.

The rearrangement joins TRBV10-3 to TRBJ1-4; 10 bases match TRBD1. Germline assignment: CDR1 ENHRY and CDR2 SYGVKD. This CDR3 region has 15 residues. The ends lost 5 bases at V and 7 bases at J; junction bases unmatched: 7. The CDR3 DNA follows: TGTGCCATCAGTCCGGGACAGGGGCTGGGTGAAAAACTGTTTTTT. The encoded protein is CAISPGQGLGEKLFF.

The chain combines TRBV29-1 with TRBJ2-1; TRBD2 agrees at 15 bases. Trimming took 5 bases from V and 0 from J; bases not matched to a gene: 5. The CDR3 totals 17 residues. The germline CDR1 and CDR2 sequences are SQVTM and ANQGSEA. The CDR3 region is CSVTGLAGGISYNEQFF. CDR3 bases: TGCAGCGTTACAGGACTAGCGGGGGGGATCTCCTACAATGAGCAGTTCTTC.

The chain recombines TRBV6-1 with TRBJ2-2; 10 bases fit TRBD1. The CDR3 is 17 amino acids. Germline V CDR1 and CDR2: MNHNS, SASEGT. J was trimmed by 6 bases and V by 2 bases; bases with no gene match: 9. CDR3 in DNA: TGTGCCAGCAGTGAATCCGGGACAGGGGAATTCGCCGGGGAGCTGTTTTTT. Its translation: CASSESGTGEFAGELFF.

The rearrangement joins TRBV6-1 to TRBJ2-7; D is undetermined. CDR1 is MNHNS, CDR2 SASEGT, per germline. V dropped 2 bases and J dropped 3 bases, with 2 bases sitting between them. CDR3 length: 11 amino acids. CDR3 bases: TGTGCCAGCAGTGAACTCTACGAGCAGTACTTC. It is translated as CASSELYEQYF.

The chain is built from TRBV10-3 and TRBJ2-3; maybe TRBD1 (6 bases). Germline CDR1 reads ENHRY; CDR2 reads SYGVKD. Trimming cost V 10 bases and J 4 bases, with 21 bases left between them. The CDR3 extends over 15 amino acids. In nucleotides, the CDR3 is TGTGCCACGCACCGGACGTCAGGGGTGGCAGATACGCAGTATTTT. Residues: CATHRTSGVADTQYF.

The rearrangement joins TRBV30 to TRBJ1-2; 8 bases match TRBD1. The V gene's germline CDR1 is GTSNPN and CDR2 SVGIG (reference sequence). J lost 8 bases, V lost 0 bases, and 5 bases had no gene match. This CDR3 spans 13 amino acids. The CDR3 nucleotides read TGTGCCTGGAGTGTACAGGGGGGCGACGGCTACACCTTC. It is translated as CAWSVQGGDGYTF.

About this clone: The sample has other DNA sequences that encode this CDR3 too. The chain is built from TRBV6-5 and TRBJ1-2; D is perhaps TRBD1 (5 bases). The germline gives CDR1 MNHEY, CDR2 SVGAGI. Trimming stripped 0 bases from V and 5 bases from J, with 7 bases between. The CDR3 extends over 13 amino acids. The CDR3, as DNA: TGTGCCAGCAGTTACTCCCAGGGATATGGCTACACCTTC. As protein: CASSYSQGYGYTF.

The chain recombines TRBV11-2 with TRBJ2-3, with D perhaps matching TRBD1 (5 bases). CDR1 is SGHAT and CDR2 is FQNNGV in the germline V gene. This CDR3 region has 18 residues. Between the trimmed V and J ends, which lost 0 bases and 3 bases, there was a span of 19 bases. The CDR3: CASSLDGQGPLVTDTQYF. In DNA form, the CDR3 reads TGTGCCAGCAGCTTAGACGGGCAGGGTCCTCTCGTAACAGATACGCAGTATTTT.

This chain connects TRBV10-3 to TRBJ2-7; 9 nucleotides match TRBD1. V was pared by 4 bases and J by 4 bases, with 2 bases of the junction left unmatched. Germline values: CDR1 ENHRY, CDR2 SYGVKD. The CDR3 consists of 13 residues. The CDR3 loop is CAISGGQGYEQYF. Written as DNA, the CDR3 is TGTGCCATCAGTGGGGGACAGGGTTACGAGCAGTACTTC.

CDR3 coding DNA: TGTGCCGCCTCCCAGACGGGGAGTGTAGGGGAGACCCAGTACTTC. Translating gives CAASQTGSVGETQYF. The gene calls are TRBV7-9 and TRBJ2-5, with a possible D match to TRBD2 (5 bases). The CDR3 sequence is 15 residues long. The V gene's germline CDR1 is SEHNR and CDR2 FQNEAQ (reference sequence). V lost 11 bases, J lost 5 bases, and 24 bases lay in between. Full variable domain (missing parts from reference TRBV7-9 and TRBJ2-5): DTGVSQNPRHKITKRGQNVTFRCDPISEHNRLYWYRQTLGQGPEFLTYFQNEAQLEKSRLLSDRFSAERPKGSFSTLEIQRTEQGDSAMYLCAASQTGSVGETQYFGPGTRLLVL.

The chain has TRBV5-1 and TRBJ1-3; 7 bases line up with TRBD1. Looked up from germline, CDR1 is SGHRS and CDR2 is YFSETQ. This CDR3 is built from 15 residues. V was pared by 3 bases and J by 0 bases, with 3 bases of the junction left unmatched. The CDR3: CASSWGQSSGNTIYF. CDR3 nucleotides: TGCGCCAGCAGCTGGGGACAGAGCTCTGGAAACACCATATATTTT.

The V and J genes are TRBV5-1 and TRBJ2-7; 10 bases are shared with TRBD1. Trimming at V came to 3 bases and at J to 3 bases, leaving 9 bases not matched to a gene. This CDR3 has 16 residues. CDR1 and CDR2 (germline): SGHRS, YFSETQ. In DNA form, the CDR3 reads TGCGCCAGCAGCTCCAGTGGGGGACAGGGGCTCTACGAGCAGTACTTC. Its protein product is CASSSSGGQGLYEQYF. Combining the CDR3 with reference TRBV5-1 and TRBJ2-7 gives the whole variable domain KAGVTQTPRYLIKTRGQQVTLSCSPISGHRSVSWYQQTPGQGLQFLFEYFSETQRNKGNFPGRFSGRQFSNSRSEMNVSTLELGDSALYLCASSSSGGQGLYEQYFGPGTRLTVT.

The chain recombines TRBV24-1 with TRBJ1-2; D is undetermined. CDR3 length: 12 residues. The ends were cut back, 7 bases at V and 2 bases at J, with 7 bases in the middle. Germline V gives CDR1 KGHDR, CDR2 SFDVKD. DNA for the CDR3: TGTGCCACCAGAGGCGGGAACTATGGCTACACCTTC. Protein product: CATRGGNYGYTF.

This clone was recorded a few times. V and J are TRBV9 and TRBJ1-4; 7 positions agree with TRBD1. The ends lost 0 bases at V and 8 bases at J; junction bases unmatched: 13. Germline-derived CDR1 and CDR2 are SGDLS and YYNGEE. CDR3 size: 17 residues. DNA for the CDR3: TGTGCCAGCAGCGTAGGAAGGACCCCAGGGGGAGCGGAAAAACTGTTTTTT. It specifies CASSVGRTPGGAEKLFF.

In regard to this clone: One junction end does not reproduce the germline sequence, and a read error may be involved. The CDR3 DNA follows: TGTGCCACCAGTGCCCCGCGGGGCTCCCAGGAGGGCTACATCTTC. As protein: CATSAPRGSQEGYIF. The chain has TRBV24-1 and TRBJ1-2; maybe TRBD1 (5 bases). Per germline, CDR1 KGHDR and CDR2 SFDVKD. CDR3 length: 15 residues.

This chain uses TRBV2 with TRBJ1-2, with D possibly TRBD1 on 5 matching bases. V was shortened by 1 base and J by 4 bases, with 13 bases between the two germline ends. The germline V gene encodes CDR1 SNHLY and CDR2 FYNNEI. There are 15 residues in the CDR3. CDR3 DNA: TGTGCCAGCAGTGAAGGGACAAACGGTTTCTATGGCTACACCTTC. Residues: CASSEGTNGFYGYTF.